The 20 T cell receptor beta chains below come from one sample, sequenced in a study of cytomegalovirus exposure and HLA in healthy donors. PCR primers comprised 60 Vbeta and 13 Jbeta primers. Some clones are missing from TCRdb's copy, which holds only in-frame ones; the method was immunoSEQ multiplex PCR. The sample yields about 190,000 clones, roughly four fifths seen once. The sample taken for sequencing was PBMCs. These TCRs come from a woman in her 30s in good health and CMV-seropositive.

The rearrangement links TRBV27 to TRBJ2-7, with 12 bases aligning to TRBD1. Germline values: CDR1 MNHEY, CDR2 SMNVEV (reference sequence). The CDR3 runs 16 residues. V shed 5 bases, J shed 4 bases, and the junction held 9 bases outside the gene matches. The CDR3 loop reads CASSRLRDRGLYEQYF. DNA for the CDR3: TGTGCCAGCAGTCGCCTCCGGGACAGGGGGCTGTACGAGCAGTACTTC.

The genes are TRBV27 and TRBJ1-6; 8 bases agree with TRBD1. The CDR3 has 15 residues. Losses at the gene ends were 7 bases for V and 6 bases for J; bases not matched to a gene: 8. Germline V lookup: CDR1 MNHEY, CDR2 SMNVEV (reference sequence). CDR3 nucleotide sequence: TGTGCCAGCACTCCCGGGACAGGACTTAATTCACCCCTCCACTTT. Encoded protein: CASTPGTGLNSPLHF.

V gene TRBV6-1 combines with J gene TRBJ1-5; 7 nucleotides match TRBD1. This CDR3 comprises 14 residues. Germline V lookup: CDR1 MNHNS, CDR2 SASEGT. V lost 1 base to trimming and J lost 6 bases; unmatched junction nucleotides: 3. CDR3: CASSEGQGPQPQHF. The CDR3 bases are TGTGCCAGCAGTGAAGGACAGGGACCTCAGCCCCAGCATTTT.

The chain combines TRBV28 with TRBJ2-5; 14 nucleotides align to TRBD2. The closer fit of TRBJ2-7 to the DNA end suggests the J call may be wrong. The CDR3 is made up of 17 amino acids. From germline, CDR1 is MDHEN and CDR2 SYDVKM. CDR3 sequence: CASSPHTGLAGVNEQYF. The CDR3 DNA sequence: TGTGCCAGCAGTCCACATACGGGACTAGCGGGAGTTAACGAGCAGTACTTC.

On this clone itself: Other DNA sequences in the same sample also yield this CDR3. J is TRBJ2-3 and V is TRBV28; the match to TRBD2 covers 11 bases. The CDR3 covers 15 residues. Germline V CDR1 and CDR2: MDHEN, SYDVKM. V gave up 2 bases and J gave up 3 bases; unmatched junction bases: 1. CDR3 nucleotide sequence: TGTGCCAGCAGTTTAGGGACTAGCGGAACAGATACGCAGTATTTT. Protein product: CASSLGTSGTDTQYF.

This chain joins TRBV6-5 and TRBJ2-7; TRBD1 matches 7 bases. J was trimmed by 12 bases and V by 5 bases; bases with no gene match: 16. There are 14 residues in the CDR3. Germline V gives CDR1 MNHEY, CDR2 SVGAGI. CDR3 sequence: CASSEWGQGEARYF. The DNA for the CDR3 is TGTGCCAGCAGTGAATGGGGGCAGGGGGAAGCAAGGTACTTC.

The CDR3 DNA reads as TGTGCCATCAGTGAGTCGGGGGGGCAAGAGACCCAGTACTTC. It encodes CAISESGGQETQYF. This chain connects TRBV10-3 to TRBJ2-5; 7 positions agree with TRBD2. Germline CDR1 and CDR2: ENHRY and SYGVKD. V lost 0 bases and J lost 2; bases outside the gene matches: 0. CDR3 length equals 14 residues.

V is TRBV30 and J is TRBJ2-7; no clear D. Trimming took off 0 bases at V and 3 bases at J, with 12 bases between the two ends. The CDR3 is 14 residues long. CDR1 and CDR2 from the germline V gene are GTSNPN and SVGIG (reference sequence). The CDR3, as DNA: TGTGCCTGGAGTGTAAGTCCTAACCTCTACGAGCAGTACTTC. Its protein is CAWSVSPNLYEQYF. The full variable domain, its missing parts supplied by reference TRBV30 and TRBJ2-7, is SQTIHQWPATLVQPVGSPLSLECTVEGTSNPNLYWYRQAAGRGLQLLFYSVGIGQISSEVPQNLSASRPQDRQFILSSKKLLLSDSGFYLCAWSVSPNLYEQYFGPGTRLTVT.

V is TRBV11-2 and J is TRBJ2-7; 7 bases line up with TRBD1. Germline-derived CDR1 and CDR2 are SGHAT and FQNNGV. The CDR3 totals 13 residues. The V gene end was trimmed by 3 bases and the J gene end by 3 bases; junction bases not matched to a gene: 2. In nucleotides, the CDR3 is TGTGCCAGCAGCTTGTCAGGGGGCTACGAGCAGTACTTC. Amino acid sequence: CASSLSGGYEQYF.

This chain connects TRBV7-2 to TRBJ2-3; 16 bases are shared with TRBD2. The V gene end was trimmed by 5 bases and the J gene end by 4 bases; junction bases not matched to a gene: 9. CDR1 is SGHTA and CDR2 is FQGNSA in the germline V gene. This CDR3 has 18 amino acids. The chain's CDR3 is CASSLRLGLAGGADTQYF. CDR3 DNA sequence: TGTGCCAGCAGCCTACGACTGGGACTAGCGGGAGGGGCAGATACGCAGTATTTT. The complete variable domain, with remaining parts taken from reference TRBV7-2 and TRBJ2-3, reads GAGVSQSPSNKVTEKGKDVELRCDPISGHTALYWYRQSLGQGLEFLIYFQGNSAPDKSGLPSDRFSAERTGGSVSTLTIQRTQQEDSAVYLCASSLRLGLAGGADTQYFGPGTRLTVL.

The chain is built from TRBV27 and TRBJ2-1; TRBD2 might be the D (6 bases). This CDR3 spans 15 amino acids. V lost 7 bases, J lost 5 bases, and 18 bases lay in between. Germline loops: CDR1 MNHEY, CDR2 SMNVEV (reference sequence). CDR3: CASTNPQRANNEQFF. DNA for the CDR3: TGTGCCAGCACCAACCCCCAGCGGGCCAACAATGAGCAGTTCTTC.

This clone showed up just once. V and J are TRBV6-5 and TRBJ1-3; D gene ambiguous. The CDR3 totals 14 residues. Germline V gene data show CDR1 as MNHEY and CDR2 as SVGAGI. The ends were cut back, 3 bases at V and 0 bases at J, with 6 bases in the middle. The CDR3 loop is CASSYGISGNTIYF. The CDR3 DNA follows: TGTGCCAGCAGTTATGGCATCTCTGGAAACACCATATATTTT.

This clone was detected only once. The V and J genes are TRBV6-1 and TRBJ2-7, with 7 bases aligning to TRBD2. The germline V gene has CDR1 MNHNS and CDR2 SASEGT. There are 12 residues in the CDR3. V lost 4 bases and J lost 6; bases outside the gene matches: 3. CDR3 amino acids: CASSVGGSEQYF. CDR3 sequence (DNA): TGTGCCAGCAGTGTGGGAGGGAGCGAGCAGTACTTC.

The genes are TRBV14 and TRBJ2-5; D remains unclear. The CDR3 is 13 residues long. Between the trimmed V and J ends, which lost 1 base and 5 bases, there was a span of 8 bases. The V gene's germline CDR1 is SGHDN and CDR2 FVKESK. The CDR3 nucleotides are TGTGCCAGCAGCCAAGTACTCTGGGAGACCCAGTACTTC. This sequence encodes CASSQVLWETQYF. Full variable domain (outside the CDR3, taken from reference TRBV14 and TRBJ2-5): EAGVTQFPSHSVIEKGQTVTLRCDPISGHDNLYWYRRVMGKEIKFLLHFVKESKQDESGMPNNRFLAERTGGTYSTLKVQPAELEDSGVYFCASSQVLWETQYFGPGTRLLVL.

V gene TRBV29-1 combines with J gene TRBJ2-2; TRBD1 matches at 10 bases. The CDR3 covers 14 residues. CDR1 is SQVTM and CDR2 is ANQGSEA in the germline V gene. J was trimmed by 7 bases and V by 6 bases; bases with no gene match: 8. As DNA, the CDR3 is TGCAGCGTAAAGACAGGGGGCGCAAACGGGGAGCTGTTTTTT. Encoded protein: CSVKTGGANGELFF.

The V call is TRBV11-3, the J call TRBJ2-1; TRBD1 matches at 10 bases. V lost 5 bases to trimming and J lost 9 bases; unmatched junction nucleotides: 7. The germline V gene has CDR1 SGHNT and CDR2 YENEEA. The CDR3 runs to 14 residues. The CDR3 region is CASSLGQGRAEQFF. The CDR3 DNA follows: TGTGCCAGCAGCCTGGGACAGGGGCGTGCTGAGCAGTTCTTC.

The chain is built from TRBV19 and TRBJ2-7, with 8 nucleotides matching TRBD2. Germline-derived CDR1 and CDR2 are LNHDA and SQIVND (reference sequence). The CDR3 runs to 14 residues. V trimming: 4 bases; J trimming: 7 bases; junction bases outside the gene matches: 9. This chain's CDR3 is CASSTGGLNREQYF. CDR3 DNA: TGTGCCAGTAGTACGGGAGGGCTCAATCGAGAGCAGTACTTC.

This chain joins TRBV14 and TRBJ2-7, with D tentatively TRBD1 (5 bases). The CDR3 covers 13 residues. Germline values: CDR1 SGHDN, CDR2 FVKESK. The V end was cut by 5 bases, the J end by 7 bases, with 15 bases between. The CDR3 coding sequence is TGTGCCAGCAGCGGCCAGGGTTATGGAGAGCAGTACTTC. This translates into CASSGQGYGEQYF.

The chain couples TRBV6-5 to TRBJ1-1; D unclear. There are 13 residues in the CDR3. The germline gives CDR1 MNHEY, CDR2 SVGAGI. V lost 7 bases to trimming and J lost 1 base, with 10 bases between them. The CDR3 nucleotides are TGTGCCAGCACCCAGGTGGGGAACACTGAAGCTTTCTTT. Its protein product is CASTQVGNTEAFF.

V usage is TRBV11-3 and J usage is TRBJ2-3, with a weak D call TRBD1 (6 bases). The CDR3 spans 16 residues. Per germline, CDR1 SGHNT and CDR2 YENEEA. V lost 1 base and J lost 0, with 11 bases in between. The CDR3 reads CASSLGGGLSTDTQYF. The DNA for the CDR3 is TGTGCCAGCAGCTTAGGTGGGGGCCTAAGCACAGATACGCAGTATTTT.